This TCR beta chain was recorded in a study of memory CD4+ T cells and cytomegalovirus serostatus. Study-level results: Of 150 to 200 reported CMV TCRbeta sequences, some 70 were found in memory CD4+ repertoires.

With respect to this clone: Its matching antigen is unknown.

Original processing methods: Out-of-frame sequences were removed, leaving 2,000,000 or so distinct TCRbeta sequences. Libraries were prepared by immunoSEQ multiplex PCR; TCRdb keeps only in-frame clonotypes and omits some of them. V and J calls and clone size come straight from that table; D and trimming were deduced from the DNA. The table has about 44,000 clones, just over 75% seen once. The sort gate was single viable CD3+CD4+CD8-CD45RO+ cells for memory CD4+ T cells. This CDR3 has 14 amino acids. V gave up 0 bases and J gave up 0 bases, with 5 bases separating them. Looked up from germline, CDR1 is SGDLS and CDR2 is YYNGEE.

The TCR comes from an adult in good health and CMV-seronegative. The specimen was memory CD4+ T cells from blood. The chain employs TRBV9 and TRBJ2-3, with D unresolved. This CDR3 is CASSVEESTDTQYF. CDR3 coding DNA: TGTGCCAGCAGCGTAGAGGAGAGCACAGATACGCAGTATTTT.